These 5 T cell receptor beta chains share one sample of origin, sequenced in a study of a mutant IDH1 vaccine in newly diagnosed glioma. What these receptors recognize is not known. Sequencing used immunoSEQ multiplex PCR; TCRdb keeps in-frame clones, though not all of them. The profile shows around 61,000 clones, about 87% of them singletons. Time point of the sample: week 5, during vaccination. In the vaccine, a single dose held 300 ug of the mutant IDH1 20-mer peptide, along with topical imiquimod. The sequences come from PBMCs, collected from a glioma patient whose treatment included an IDH1 peptide vaccine. The receptors here all came from a woman aged 40 to 55 with glioma.

V and J are TRBV5-4 and TRBJ2-5; TRBD2 matches at 9 bases. V lost 1 base and J lost 2; bases outside the gene matches: 3. The CDR3 consists of 15 residues. Germline V CDR1 and CDR2: SGHNT, YYREEE (reference sequence). The CDR3 region has the DNA TGTGCCAGCAGCTTGCGGCTAGCGGGACAAGAGACCCAGTACTTC. Translating it yields CASSLRLAGQETQYF.

The chain combines TRBV6-5 with TRBJ1-2; the D gene is possibly TRBD1 (5 bases). CDR1 is MNHEY, CDR2 SVGAGI, per germline. The CDR3 sequence is 13 residues long. V was clipped by 6 bases and J by 4 bases, with 12 bases between them. Written as DNA, the CDR3 is TGTGCCAGCAGCCAGGGACGGATCTATGGCTACACCTTC. Protein product: CASSQGRIYGYTF.

This chain joins TRBV30 and TRBJ2-1; D call uncertain. Germline CDR1 GTSNPN, CDR2 SVGIG (reference sequence). The length of the CDR3 is 16 residues. Trimming removed 2 bases from V and 0 bases from J, with 14 bases in between. CDR3 protein: CAWSSPNMSSYNEQFF. The CDR3 DNA reads TGTGCCTGGAGTTCTCCCAACATGAGCTCCTACAATGAGCAGTTCTTC.

The chain carries TRBV9 and TRBJ2-7; 13 bases line up with TRBD2. CDR3 size: 15 residues. In germline, CDR1 is SGDLS, CDR2 YYNGEE. The trim removed 3 bases at V and 7 bases at J, leaving 7 bases unmatched. The DNA of the CDR3 is TGTGCCAGCAGCGGACTAGCGGGGGGCCTCCGGGAGCAGTACTTC. It translates to CASSGLAGGLREQYF. Supplemented by reference TRBV9 and TRBJ2-7, the full variable domain reads DSGVTQTPKHLITATGQRVTLRCSPRSGDLSVYWYQQSLDQGLQFLIQYYNGEERAKGNILERFSAQQFPDLHSELNLSSLELGDSALYFCASSGLAGGLREQYFGPGTRLTVT.

The V gene is TRBV6-5, the J gene TRBJ2-5; D gene ambiguous. The J call may be faulty, since TRBJ2-7 better matches the DNA end. Germline V lookup: CDR1 MNHEY, CDR2 SVGAGI. The CDR3 length is 13 residues. The CDR3 reads CASSYNPSYEQYF. DNA for the CDR3: TGTGCCAGCAGTTACAACCCGTCCTACGAGCAGTACTTC.